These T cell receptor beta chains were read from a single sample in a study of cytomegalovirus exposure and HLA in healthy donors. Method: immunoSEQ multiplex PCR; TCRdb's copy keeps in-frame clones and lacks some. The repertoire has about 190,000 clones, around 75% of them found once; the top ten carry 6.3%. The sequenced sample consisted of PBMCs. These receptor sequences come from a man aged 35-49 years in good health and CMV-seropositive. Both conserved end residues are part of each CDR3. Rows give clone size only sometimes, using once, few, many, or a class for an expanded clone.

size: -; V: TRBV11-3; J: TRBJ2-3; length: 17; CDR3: CASSLGGAGGPGDTQYF
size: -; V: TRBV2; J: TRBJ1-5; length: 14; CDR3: CASWDRVSNQPQHF
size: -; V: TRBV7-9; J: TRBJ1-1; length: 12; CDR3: CASSPSNTEAFF
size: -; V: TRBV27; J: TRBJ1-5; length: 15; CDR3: CASSLLWGGNQPQHF
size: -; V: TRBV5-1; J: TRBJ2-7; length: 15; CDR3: CASSQGLAPSYEQYF
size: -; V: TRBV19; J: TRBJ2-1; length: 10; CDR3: CASTGNEQFF
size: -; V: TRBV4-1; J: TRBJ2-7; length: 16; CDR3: CASSQGPDRATYEQYF
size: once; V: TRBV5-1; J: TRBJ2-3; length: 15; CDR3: CASSLGLGEADTQYF
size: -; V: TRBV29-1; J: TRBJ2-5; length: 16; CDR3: CSVETSGGPRGETQYF
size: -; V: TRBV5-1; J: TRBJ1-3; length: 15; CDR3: CASSAGQGAGNTIYF
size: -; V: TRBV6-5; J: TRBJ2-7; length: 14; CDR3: CASSHRTGINEQYF
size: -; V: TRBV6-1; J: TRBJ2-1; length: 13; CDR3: CASSFIGTEEQFF
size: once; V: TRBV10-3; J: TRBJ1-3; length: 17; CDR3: CAISEAGTGLYGNTIYF
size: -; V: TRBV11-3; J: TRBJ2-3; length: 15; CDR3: CASSLDGDSTDTQYF
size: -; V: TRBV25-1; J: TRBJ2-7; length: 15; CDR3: CAGSPTGTGYYEQYF
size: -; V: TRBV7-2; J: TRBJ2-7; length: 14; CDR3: CASSRARGAYEQYF
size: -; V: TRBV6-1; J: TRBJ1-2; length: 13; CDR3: CASSTGTSYGYTF
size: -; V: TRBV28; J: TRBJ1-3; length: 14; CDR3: CASMSGERGNTIYF
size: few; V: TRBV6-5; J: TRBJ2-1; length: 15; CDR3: CASSFTGGSYNEQFF
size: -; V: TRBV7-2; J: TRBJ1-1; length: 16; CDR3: CASSLRGQGMNTEAFF
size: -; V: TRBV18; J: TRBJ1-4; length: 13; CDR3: CASSLLANEKLFF
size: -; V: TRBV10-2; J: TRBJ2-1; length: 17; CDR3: CASSESPGGKIYNEQFF
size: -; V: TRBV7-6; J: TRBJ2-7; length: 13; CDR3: CASSPPGRSEQYF
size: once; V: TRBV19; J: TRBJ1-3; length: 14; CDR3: CASNPDNGGNTIYF
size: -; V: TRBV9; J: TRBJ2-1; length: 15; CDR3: CASSAGLAATNGQFF
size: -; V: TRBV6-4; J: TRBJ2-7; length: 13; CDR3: CARKDRVRYEQYF
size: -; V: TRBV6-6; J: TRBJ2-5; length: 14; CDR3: CASSYTGIGETQYF
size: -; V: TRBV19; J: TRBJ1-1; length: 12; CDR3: CASTTFSTEAFF
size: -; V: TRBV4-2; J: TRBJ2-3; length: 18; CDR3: CASSQYLTGTSSGGAQYF
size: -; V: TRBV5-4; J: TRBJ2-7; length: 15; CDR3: CASSSVKGGHYEQYF
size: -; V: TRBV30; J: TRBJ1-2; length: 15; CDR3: CAWSGWDRGRIGYTF
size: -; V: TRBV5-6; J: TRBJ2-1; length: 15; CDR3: CASSSAGLGANEQFF
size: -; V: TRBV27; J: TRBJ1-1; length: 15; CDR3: CASSPLAGMNTEAFF
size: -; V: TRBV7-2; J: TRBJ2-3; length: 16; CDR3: CASSARQGGSTDTQYF
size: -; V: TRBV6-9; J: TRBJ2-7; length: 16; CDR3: CASRTFGQESSYEQYF
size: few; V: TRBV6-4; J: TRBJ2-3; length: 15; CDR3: CASSELEWPTDTQYF
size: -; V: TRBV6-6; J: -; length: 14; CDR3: CASSLRQWTYEQYF
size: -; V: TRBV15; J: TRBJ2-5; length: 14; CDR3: CATCPSGGQETQYF
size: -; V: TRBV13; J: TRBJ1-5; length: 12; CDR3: CASSLESQPQHF
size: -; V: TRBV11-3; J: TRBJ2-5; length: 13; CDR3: CASSSSSKETQYF
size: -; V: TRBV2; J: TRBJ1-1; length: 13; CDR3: CASSADRDTEAFF
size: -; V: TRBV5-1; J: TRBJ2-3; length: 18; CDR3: CASSPGLAGFGGADTQYF
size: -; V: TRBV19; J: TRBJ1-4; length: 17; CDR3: CASSIAGRRDPNEKLFF
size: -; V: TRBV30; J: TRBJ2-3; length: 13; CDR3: CAWSPKWGGLQYF
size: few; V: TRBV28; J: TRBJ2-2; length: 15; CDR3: CASSSTGVNTGELFF
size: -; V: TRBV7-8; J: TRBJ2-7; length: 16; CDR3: CASSLYPVQGADEQYF
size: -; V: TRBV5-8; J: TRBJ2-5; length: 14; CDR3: CASSLGQGQETQYF
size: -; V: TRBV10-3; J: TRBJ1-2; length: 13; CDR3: CAISVGRDYGYTF